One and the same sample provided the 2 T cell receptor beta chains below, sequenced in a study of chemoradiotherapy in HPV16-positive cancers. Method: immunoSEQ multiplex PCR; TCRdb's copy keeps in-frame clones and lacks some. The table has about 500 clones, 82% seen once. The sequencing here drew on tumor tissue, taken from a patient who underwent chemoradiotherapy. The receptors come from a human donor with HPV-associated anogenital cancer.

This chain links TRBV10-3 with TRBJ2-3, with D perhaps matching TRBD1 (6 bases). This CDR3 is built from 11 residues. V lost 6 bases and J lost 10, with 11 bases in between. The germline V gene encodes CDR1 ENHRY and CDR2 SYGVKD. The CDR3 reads CAISFRGAQYF. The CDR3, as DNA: TGTGCCATCAGCTTCAGGGGAGCGCAGTATTTT.

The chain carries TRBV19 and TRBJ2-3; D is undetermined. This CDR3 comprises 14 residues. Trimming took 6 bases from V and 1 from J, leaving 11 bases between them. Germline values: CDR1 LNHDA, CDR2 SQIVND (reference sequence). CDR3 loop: CASRIGFGTDTQYF. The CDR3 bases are TGTGCCAGTAGAATCGGGTTCGGCACAGATACGCAGTATTTT.